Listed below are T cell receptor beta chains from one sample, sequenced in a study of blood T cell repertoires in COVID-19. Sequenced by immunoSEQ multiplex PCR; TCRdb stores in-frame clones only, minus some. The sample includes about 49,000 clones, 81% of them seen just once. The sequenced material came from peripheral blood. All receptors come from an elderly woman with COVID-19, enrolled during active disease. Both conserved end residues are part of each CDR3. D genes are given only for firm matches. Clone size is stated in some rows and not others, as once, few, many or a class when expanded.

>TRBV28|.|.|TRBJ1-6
TGTGCCAGCCAAGGACAGTCTAATTCACCCCTCCACTTT
CASQGQSNSPLHF
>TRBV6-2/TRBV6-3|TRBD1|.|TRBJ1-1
TGTGCCAGCAGTTACAGTCGGGACAGGGCAATGAACACTGAAGCTTTCTTT
CASSYSRDRAMNTEAFF
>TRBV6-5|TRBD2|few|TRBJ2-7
TGTGCCAGCAGTTACTCGGGGGGGGGAGAGCAGTACTTC
CASSYSGGGEQYF
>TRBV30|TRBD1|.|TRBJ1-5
TGTGCCTGGGCTGGACAGGCCAATCAGCCCCAGCATTTT
CAWAGQANQPQHF
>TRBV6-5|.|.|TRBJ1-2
TGTGCCAGCAGCCCCGACGGACTGGCTGGCTACACCTTC
CASSPDGLAGYTF
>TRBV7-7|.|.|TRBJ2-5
TGTGCTAGCAGCTTAGAAACGGGAGAGACCCAGTACTTC
CASSLETGETQYF
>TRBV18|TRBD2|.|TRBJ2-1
TGTGCCAGCTCACCACCCTCTAGCGGGAGATACAATGAGCAGTTCTTC
CASSPPSSGRYNEQFF
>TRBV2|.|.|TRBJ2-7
TGTGCCAGCAGACTCGGACGGGGCTACGAGCAGTACTTC
CASRLGRGYEQYF
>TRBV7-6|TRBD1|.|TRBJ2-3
TGTGCCAGCAGCGTCGACAGGGTCCTCACAGATACGCAGTATTTT
CASSVDRVLTDTQYF
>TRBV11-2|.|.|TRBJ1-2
TGTGCCAGCAGCCCCACCGGACAATATGGCTACACCTTC
CASSPTGQYGYTF
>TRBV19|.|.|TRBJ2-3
TGTGCCACCGCAATGGGAGCGGGTCTCGATACGCAGTATTTT
CATAMGAGLDTQYF
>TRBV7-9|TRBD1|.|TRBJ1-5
TGTGCCAGCAGCCCCGGACAGGGGAATCAGCCCCAGCATTTT
CASSPGQGNQPQHF
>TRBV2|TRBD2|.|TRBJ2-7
TGTGCCAGCAGTTCCCTCCTTCATCTAGCGGGAGGATCCTACGAGCAGTACTTC
CASSSLLHLAGGSYEQYF
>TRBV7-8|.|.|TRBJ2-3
TGTGCCAGCAGCCCCGGGACAACTAGCACAGATACGCAGTATTTT
CASSPGTTSTDTQYF
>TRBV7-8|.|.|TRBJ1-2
TGTGCCAGCAGCCCTCCAGCTAACTATGGCTACACCTTC
CASSPPANYGYTF
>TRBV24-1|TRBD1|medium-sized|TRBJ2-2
TGTGCCACCAGCCGACAGGGAATTACCGGGGAGCTGTTTTTT
CATSRQGITGELFF
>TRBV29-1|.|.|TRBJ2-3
TGCAGCGTTCCCTGGGGGAGCGGGTACACTAGCACAGATACGCAGTATTTT
CSVPWGSGYTSTDTQYF
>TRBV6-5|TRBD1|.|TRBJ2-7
TGTGCCAGCAGACACAGACAGGGGGCCGGAGAGCAGTACTTC
CASRHRQGAGEQYF
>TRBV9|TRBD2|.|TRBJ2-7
TGTGCCAGCAGTCCATTTGCCCTAGCGGGGGGGAGCTCCTACGAGCAGTACTTC
CASSPFALAGGSSYEQYF
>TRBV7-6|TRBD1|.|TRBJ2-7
TGTGCCAGCAGCTTAGCCGGGACAGGGGGGTACGAGCAGTACTTC
CASSLAGTGGYEQYF
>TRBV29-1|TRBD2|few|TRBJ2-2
TGCAGCGTCACTACCCTAGCGGGGACTGCCGGGGAGCTGTTTTTT
CSVTTLAGTAGELFF
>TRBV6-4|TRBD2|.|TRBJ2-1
TGTGCCAGCAGTGACTCATGGGGGACTAGCGGGAGACATGAGCAGTTCTTC
CASSDSWGTSGRHEQFF
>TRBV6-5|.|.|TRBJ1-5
TGTGCCAGCCGGGGGGGATTCGGGCAGCCCCAGCATTTT
CASRGGFGQPQHF
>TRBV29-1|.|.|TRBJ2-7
TGCAGCGTTGCCCATAGCATGTACGAGCAGTACTTC
CSVAHSMYEQYF
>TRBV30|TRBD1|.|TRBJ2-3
TGTGCCTGGAGTAGGGGGCGCGTGGATACGCAGTATTTT
CAWSRGRVDTQYF
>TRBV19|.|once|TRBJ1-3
TGTGCCAGTAGTATTGGGCTAGGAGGTGGAAACACCATATATTTT
CASSIGLGGGNTIYF
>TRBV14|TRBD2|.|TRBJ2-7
TGTGCCAGCAGCCCACCTAGCGGGAGATCTAAGCAGTACTTC
CASSPPSGRSKQYF
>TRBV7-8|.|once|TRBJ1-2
TGTGCCAGCAGCTTCGGGGCTAACTATGGCTACACCTTC
CASSFGANYGYTF
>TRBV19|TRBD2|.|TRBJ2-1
TGTGCCAGTAACTTGCGCGGGAGGTACAATGAGCAGTTCTTC
CASNLRGRYNEQFF
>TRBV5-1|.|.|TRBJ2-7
TGCGCCAGCAGCTTGGTCGGGTCCTCCTACGAGCAGTACTTC
CASSLVGSSYEQYF
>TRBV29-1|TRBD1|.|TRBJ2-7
TGCAGCGTCCAGGGGACAGGGGTGTACGAGCAGTACTTC
CSVQGTGVYEQYF
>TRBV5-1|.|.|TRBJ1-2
TGCGCCAGCAGCCCCGACAAGCGGGGCGGCTACACCTTC
CASSPDKRGGYTF
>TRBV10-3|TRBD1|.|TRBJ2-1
TGTGCCATCAGTTGGGACAGGGGGCTGGACAATGAGCAGTTCTTC
CAISWDRGLDNEQFF
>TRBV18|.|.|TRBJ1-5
TGTGCCAGCTCACCACCAGGGGAGGTCAATCAGCCCCAGCATTTT
CASSPPGEVNQPQHF
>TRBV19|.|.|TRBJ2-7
TGTGCCAGTAGAAGAGAGGGAGTCCCCTACGAGCAGTACTTC
CASRREGVPYEQYF
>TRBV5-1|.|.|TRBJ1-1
TGCGCCAGCAGCTTAATGATAGGACAGAACACTGAAGCTTTCTTT
CASSLMIGQNTEAFF
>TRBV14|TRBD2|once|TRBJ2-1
TGTGCCAGCAGCCAAGATGTAGGGACTAGCGGGATTAACAATGAGCAGTTCTTC
CASSQDVGTSGINNEQFF
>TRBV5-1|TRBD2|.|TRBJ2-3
TGCGCCAGCAGCTCAAGACTAGCGGGAGTTGGAGATACGCAGTATTTT
CASSSRLAGVGDTQYF
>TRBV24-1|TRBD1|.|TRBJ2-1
TGTGCCACCAGCCTACCGGGACAGGCTAATGAGCAGTTCTTC
CATSLPGQANEQFF
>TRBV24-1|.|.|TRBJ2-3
TGTGCCACCAGTGAGGGGCCTAAGGGCCAGGGCACAGATACGCAGTATTTT
CATSEGPKGQGTDTQYF
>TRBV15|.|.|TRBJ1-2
TGTGCCACCAGAGCCAGCGCGACCCAAGCTGGCTACACCTTC
CATRASATQAGYTF
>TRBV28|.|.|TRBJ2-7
TGTGCCAGCAGTTTCACTAGAGACGAGCAGTACTTC
CASSFTRDEQYF
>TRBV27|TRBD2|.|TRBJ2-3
TGTGCCAGCAGTGTTCGACTAGCGGGTTACACAGATACGCAGTATTTT
CASSVRLAGYTDTQYF
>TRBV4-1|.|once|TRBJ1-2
TGCGCCAGCAGCCCTTTGGGGGGGAGGAAAAACTATGGCTACACCTTC
CASSPLGGRKNYGYTF
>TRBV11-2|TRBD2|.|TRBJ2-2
TGTGCCAGCAGCCGACGACTAGCGGACCGTACCTATTTAGAGGAGCTGTTTTTT
CASSRRLADRTYLEELFF
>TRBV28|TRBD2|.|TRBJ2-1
TGTGCCAGCAGTTTCTATAGCGGGACCTACAATGAGCAGTTCTTC
CASSFYSGTYNEQFF
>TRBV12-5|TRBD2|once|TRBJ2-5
TGTGCTAGTGGACACACTAGCGGGGGAGAGACCCAGTACTTC
CASGHTSGGETQYF
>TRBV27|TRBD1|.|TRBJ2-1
TGTGCCAGCAGTATAACAGGGGGTGAGCAGTTCTTC
CASSITGGEQFF
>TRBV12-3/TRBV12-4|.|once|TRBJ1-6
TGTGCCAGCGCTACGGGACAAGAATCACCCCTCCACTTT
CASATGQESPLHF